Listed below are T cell receptor beta chains from one sample, sequenced in a study of PD-1 blockade in classical Hodgkin lymphoma. Repertoires were generated with immunoSEQ multiplex PCR, while TCRdb's copy carries only in-frame clones and drops some. Altogether about 58,000 clones are present, approximately 90% being singletons, with the ten largest covering roughly 10%. The material sequenced was peripheral blood mononuclear cells (PBMCs), taken before the second cycle of nivolumab. These receptors all come from a human donor with classical Hodgkin lymphoma. Both conserved end residues are part of each CDR3. The order of the fields is CDR3 DNA, CDR3 protein, V gene, J gene, clone size, D gene. A D gene is named only where the DNA matches it firmly. Only part of the rows carry a size: once, few, many, or a class if the clone is expanded.

cdr3_nt: TGTGCCAGCAGTTCAGGGATAACTAATGAAAAACTGTTTTTT
cdr3_aa: CASSSGITNEKLFF
v_call: TRBV6-6
j_call: TRBJ1-4
clone_size: -
d_call: -

cdr3_nt: TGTGCCAGCAGTCAAGGACAGGGGGCCCCAGACTTC
cdr3_aa: CASSQGQGAPDF
v_call: TRBV2
j_call: TRBJ2-7
clone_size: -
d_call: TRBD1

cdr3_nt: TGTGCCAGCAGTGAAGAGGTGGCGTCAACTAATGAAAAACTGTTTTTT
cdr3_aa: CASSEEVASTNEKLFF
v_call: TRBV2
j_call: TRBJ1-4
clone_size: -
d_call: -

cdr3_nt: TGTGCCAGCAGAACCTCCCGGGACAGGTCACTAGATACGCAGTATTTT
cdr3_aa: CASRTSRDRSLDTQYF
v_call: TRBV27
j_call: TRBJ2-3
clone_size: once
d_call: TRBD1

cdr3_nt: TGTGCCAGCAGTTTATGGGGACAGGGCGCAGATACGCAGTATTTT
cdr3_aa: CASSLWGQGADTQYF
v_call: TRBV27
j_call: TRBJ2-3
clone_size: -
d_call: TRBD1

cdr3_nt: TGCAGTGCTCCACAGGAGAATGGCTACACCTTC
cdr3_aa: CSAPQENGYTF
v_call: TRBV20-1
j_call: TRBJ1-2
clone_size: -
d_call: -

cdr3_nt: TGTGCCAGCAGCCCATTCACGGGGGGCCGTCCAGATACGCAGTATTTT
cdr3_aa: CASSPFTGGRPDTQYF
v_call: TRBV7-6
j_call: TRBJ2-3
clone_size: -
d_call: -

cdr3_nt: TGTGCCAGCAGCTCCGGGGGGGCCGGGGAGACCCAGTACTTC
cdr3_aa: CASSSGGAGETQYF
v_call: TRBV7-7
j_call: TRBJ2-5
clone_size: -
d_call: TRBD2

cdr3_nt: TGTGCCACCTCCCGGATCACCGGGGAGCTGTTTTTT
cdr3_aa: CATSRITGELFF
v_call: TRBV7-9
j_call: TRBJ2-2
clone_size: few
d_call: -

cdr3_nt: TGTGCCAGCGGGAGGCCTACCTACGAGCAGTACTTC
cdr3_aa: CASGRPTYEQYF
v_call: TRBV5-6
j_call: TRBJ2-7
clone_size: once
d_call: -

cdr3_nt: TGTGCCAGGTCACCCCGCCCTGGGATTCAATTATACAATGAGCAGTTCTTC
cdr3_aa: CARSPRPGIQLYNEQFF
v_call: TRBV2
j_call: TRBJ2-1
clone_size: -
d_call: -

cdr3_nt: TGTGCCAGCAGCTTATTCCCTGAGGAAAAGCAAGAGACCCAGTACTTC
cdr3_aa: CASSLFPEEKQETQYF
v_call: TRBV7-9
j_call: TRBJ2-5
clone_size: -
d_call: -

cdr3_nt: TGCGCCAGCAGCTTGGGGGAGCTGAACACTGAAGCTTTCTTT
cdr3_aa: CASSLGELNTEAFF
v_call: TRBV5-1
j_call: TRBJ1-1
clone_size: -
d_call: -

cdr3_nt: TGTGCCAGCAGCTTAGTCCAGGGGGCAGCCAAAAACATTCAGTACTTC
cdr3_aa: CASSLVQGAAKNIQYF
v_call: TRBV7-9
j_call: TRBJ2-4
clone_size: once
d_call: TRBD1

cdr3_nt: TGTGCCAGCAGTTCAACAGGGTCCGGCACCGGGGAGCTGTTTTTT
cdr3_aa: CASSSTGSGTGELFF
v_call: TRBV6-6
j_call: TRBJ2-2
clone_size: -
d_call: -

cdr3_nt: TGTGCCAGCAGTGGCCGGGACAGGGGTAATTCACCCCTCCACTTT
cdr3_aa: CASSGRDRGNSPLHF
v_call: TRBV25-1
j_call: TRBJ1-6
clone_size: -
d_call: TRBD1

cdr3_nt: TGCGCCAGCAGCCAAGATGGTGCAGGGGGCCTGATTGAAAAACTGTTTTTT
cdr3_aa: CASSQDGAGGLIEKLFF
v_call: TRBV4-1
j_call: TRBJ1-4
clone_size: medium-sized
d_call: TRBD1

cdr3_nt: TGCGCCAGCAGCCAAGATAGGTTGCTAGCGGCCAATGAGCAGTTCTTC
cdr3_aa: CASSQDRLLAANEQFF
v_call: TRBV4-3
j_call: TRBJ2-1
clone_size: -
d_call: TRBD2

cdr3_nt: TGTGCCAGCAGCCCCGGCATGCCAAATCAGCCCCAGCATTTT
cdr3_aa: CASSPGMPNQPQHF
v_call: TRBV9
j_call: TRBJ1-5
clone_size: once
d_call: -

cdr3_nt: TGTGCCAGCACCCGAACAGGGAACACTGAAGCTTTCTTT
cdr3_aa: CASTRTGNTEAFF
v_call: TRBV2
j_call: TRBJ1-1
clone_size: -
d_call: -

cdr3_nt: TGTGCCAGCAGAGAGTTGGGGGGGACTGAAGCTTTCTTT
cdr3_aa: CASRELGGTEAFF
v_call: TRBV11-2
j_call: TRBJ1-1
clone_size: -
d_call: -

cdr3_nt: TGTGCCAGCAGCCCGACAGGGCCCAATCAGCCCCAGCATTTT
cdr3_aa: CASSPTGPNQPQHF
v_call: TRBV7-9
j_call: TRBJ1-5
clone_size: -
d_call: TRBD1

cdr3_nt: TGTGCCAGCAGTTTACCCCGCCCTAGGAACTCCTACGAGCAGTACTTC
cdr3_aa: CASSLPRPRNSYEQYF
v_call: TRBV27
j_call: TRBJ2-7
clone_size: -
d_call: -

cdr3_nt: TGTGCCAGCAGCTTGGCGGGGACCCTATATGGCTACACCTTC
cdr3_aa: CASSLAGTLYGYTF
v_call: TRBV5-4
j_call: TRBJ1-2
clone_size: -
d_call: -

cdr3_nt: TGTGCCAGCAGCTTAGCGGGGGACAGCTACGAGCAGTACTTC
cdr3_aa: CASSLAGDSYEQYF
v_call: TRBV7-2
j_call: TRBJ2-7
clone_size: -
d_call: TRBD1

cdr3_nt: TGTGCCAGCAGCTTACTGGGACAATTCTACGAGCAGTACTTC
cdr3_aa: CASSLLGQFYEQYF
v_call: TRBV7-2
j_call: TRBJ2-7
clone_size: -
d_call: -

cdr3_nt: TGTGCCAGCAGTTTATCGTGGACTAGCGTGATAGAGTACTTC
cdr3_aa: CASSLSWTSVIEYF
v_call: TRBV27
j_call: TRBJ2-7
clone_size: -
d_call: TRBD2

cdr3_nt: TGCAGCGTTCCTTCAAGTAACAGGGTCGGGACTGAAGCTTTCTTT
cdr3_aa: CSVPSSNRVGTEAFF
v_call: TRBV29-1
j_call: TRBJ1-1
clone_size: -
d_call: -

cdr3_nt: TGTGCCAGCAGCGCCAAAGGGACAGGGGTCACTGAAGCTTTCTTT
cdr3_aa: CASSAKGTGVTEAFF
v_call: TRBV9
j_call: TRBJ1-1
clone_size: -
d_call: TRBD1

cdr3_nt: TGCGCCAGCAGTCTTCCCGACAGGGGGAAACTGTTTTTT
cdr3_aa: CASSLPDRGKLFF
v_call: TRBV23-1
j_call: TRBJ1-4
clone_size: -
d_call: TRBD1

cdr3_nt: TGTGCCAGTAGTATAGAGCCACACTCCTACAATGAGCAGTTCTTC
cdr3_aa: CASSIEPHSYNEQFF
v_call: TRBV19
j_call: TRBJ2-1
clone_size: -
d_call: -

cdr3_nt: TGTGCCAGCAGCCGCGAGGCGGGGGGGACTTATGGCTACACCTTC
cdr3_aa: CASSREAGGTYGYTF
v_call: TRBV4-2
j_call: TRBJ1-2
clone_size: few
d_call: -

cdr3_nt: TGTGCCACCAGCAGTCGCGCCGCAGGGTCTAGCACAGATACGCAGTATTTT
cdr3_aa: CATSSRAAGSSTDTQYF
v_call: TRBV15
j_call: TRBJ2-3
clone_size: -
d_call: -

cdr3_nt: TGTGCCAGCAGCGTAGAGGCAGGGGTGGGGACTGAAGCTTTCTTT
cdr3_aa: CASSVEAGVGTEAFF
v_call: TRBV9
j_call: TRBJ1-1
clone_size: -
d_call: -

cdr3_nt: TGTGCCAGTAGCGCCGGACAGCTCTACGAGCAGTACTTC
cdr3_aa: CASSAGQLYEQYF
v_call: TRBV19
j_call: TRBJ2-7
clone_size: -
d_call: -

cdr3_nt: TGCGCCAGCAGAGGTCATCCCGGGGAGCTGTTTTTT
cdr3_aa: CASRGHPGELFF
v_call: TRBV5-1
j_call: TRBJ2-2
clone_size: -
d_call: -

cdr3_nt: TGTGCCAGCAGTGGCATAGCGGGAGCCTCGAACACCGGGGAGCTGTTTTTT
cdr3_aa: CASSGIAGASNTGELFF
v_call: TRBV2
j_call: TRBJ2-2
clone_size: -
d_call: TRBD2

cdr3_nt: TGTGCCAGCAGCTGGACAGGAGTCCCCGACCACGAGCAGTACTTC
cdr3_aa: CASSWTGVPDHEQYF
v_call: TRBV5-4
j_call: TRBJ2-7
clone_size: once
d_call: TRBD1

cdr3_nt: TGTGCCAGCAGTCAGGGGGTCCTTAATGAAAAACTGTTTTTT
cdr3_aa: CASSQGVLNEKLFF
v_call: TRBV6-5
j_call: TRBJ1-4
clone_size: -
d_call: TRBD1

cdr3_nt: TGTGCCAGCAGCTTAGGGACAGGGGGTCTTTACGAGCAGTACTTC
cdr3_aa: CASSLGTGGLYEQYF
v_call: TRBV7-3
j_call: TRBJ2-7
clone_size: -
d_call: TRBD1

cdr3_nt: TGTGCCAGCAGCCCCCCTGGGAGGTCCTACAATGAGCAGTTCTTC
cdr3_aa: CASSPPGRSYNEQFF
v_call: TRBV7-6
j_call: TRBJ2-1
clone_size: -
d_call: -

cdr3_nt: TGCGCCAGCAGCTTGGCCGGCTCTGGAAACACCATATATTTT
cdr3_aa: CASSLAGSGNTIYF
v_call: TRBV5-1
j_call: TRBJ1-3
clone_size: once
d_call: -

cdr3_nt: TGTGCCAGCGGAGGTCAGAACACTGAAGCTTTCTTT
cdr3_aa: CASGGQNTEAFF
v_call: TRBV6-6
j_call: TRBJ1-1
clone_size: -
d_call: -

cdr3_nt: TGTGCCAGCACCGTCACCGGGACGCCCACAGATGAGCAGTTCTTC
cdr3_aa: CASTVTGTPTDEQFF
v_call: TRBV27
j_call: TRBJ2-1
clone_size: -
d_call: -

cdr3_nt: TGCAGCGCACGTCGACAGGTCGGAGTTGCCTACAATGAGCAGTTCTTC
cdr3_aa: CSARRQVGVAYNEQFF
v_call: TRBV29-1
j_call: TRBJ2-1
clone_size: -
d_call: -

cdr3_nt: TGTGCCAGCAGCTTAACGAGGGACACTGAAGCTTTCTTT
cdr3_aa: CASSLTRDTEAFF
v_call: TRBV7-3
j_call: TRBJ1-1
clone_size: -
d_call: -

cdr3_nt: TGCGCCAGCAGCCAAACACTCGGGACAGACCTGTTTTTT
cdr3_aa: CASSQTLGTDLFF
v_call: TRBV4-3
j_call: TRBJ1-4
clone_size: -
d_call: TRBD1

cdr3_nt: TGTGCCAGCACCCCTAGCGAATTCTCCTACAATGAGCAGTTCTTC
cdr3_aa: CASTPSEFSYNEQFF
v_call: TRBV7-8
j_call: TRBJ2-1
clone_size: -
d_call: -

cdr3_nt: TGTGCCAGCAGCTTGGGGGCTAGCGGACCATCGGATACGCAGTATTTT
cdr3_aa: CASSLGASGPSDTQYF
v_call: TRBV7-8
j_call: TRBJ2-3
clone_size: once
d_call: -

cdr3_nt: TGTGCCAGCAGTTGGACAGAAGGGACAGATACGCAGTATTTT
cdr3_aa: CASSWTEGTDTQYF
v_call: TRBV6-6
j_call: TRBJ2-3
clone_size: -
d_call: -

cdr3_nt: TGTGCCAGCAGCTTACCCAAGTCGGGTGAAAAACTGTTTTTT
cdr3_aa: CASSLPKSGEKLFF
v_call: TRBV7-2
j_call: TRBJ1-4
clone_size: -
d_call: -

cdr3_nt: TGTGCCAGCTCACCGTATAGCCAGACTGGGACCGGGGAGCTGTTTTTT
cdr3_aa: CASSPYSQTGTGELFF
v_call: TRBV18
j_call: TRBJ2-2
clone_size: -
d_call: -

cdr3_nt: TGTGCCTGGGCCGGTGGGGGGGAATATGGCTACACCTTC
cdr3_aa: CAWAGGGEYGYTF
v_call: TRBV30
j_call: TRBJ1-2
clone_size: -
d_call: -

cdr3_nt: TGCGCCAGCAGCCAAGAGATTCGCGGGCTTTCCCAAGAGACCCAGTACTTC
cdr3_aa: CASSQEIRGLSQETQYF
v_call: TRBV4-1
j_call: TRBJ2-5
clone_size: -
d_call: -

cdr3_nt: TGCGCCAGCAGCTTGGCCGGGGGGTCCTATGATGGCTACACCTTC
cdr3_aa: CASSLAGGSYDGYTF
v_call: TRBV5-1
j_call: TRBJ1-2
clone_size: -
d_call: -

cdr3_nt: TGTGCCAGCAGCGTAGAGGGACGGATTAAAGAGACCCAGTACTTC
cdr3_aa: CASSVEGRIKETQYF
v_call: TRBV9
j_call: TRBJ2-5
clone_size: -
d_call: -

cdr3_nt: TGTGCCAGCAGCTCCGACAGACAGGGGTTCTCCTACGAGCAGTACTTC
cdr3_aa: CASSSDRQGFSYEQYF
v_call: TRBV13
j_call: TRBJ2-7
clone_size: -
d_call: TRBD1

cdr3_nt: TGTGCCAGCAGCTCCCGAGGGCTGACAGGGGACGGGGCCAACGTCCTGACTTTC
cdr3_aa: CASSSRGLTGDGANVLTF
v_call: TRBV13
j_call: TRBJ2-6
clone_size: -
d_call: TRBD1

cdr3_nt: TGTGCCAGCAGCGAGGGGAACAGGGTCTACGAGCAGTACTTC
cdr3_aa: CASSEGNRVYEQYF
v_call: TRBV9
j_call: TRBJ2-7
clone_size: -
d_call: -

cdr3_nt: TGTGCCAGCAGCTCAACAGGGAGGGGAGTCGGGGGTCAGCCCCAGCATTTT
cdr3_aa: CASSSTGRGVGGQPQHF
v_call: TRBV5-6
j_call: TRBJ1-5
clone_size: -
d_call: -